A selection of T cell receptor beta chains follows, all from one sample in a study of OX40 agonist ivuxolimab in advanced cancers. The assay was immunoSEQ multiplex PCR, and TCRdb's table has in-frame clones only and misses some. The repertoire holds tens of thousands of clones, with around 80% as singletons. Sequences were derived from CD4+ or CD8+ T cells sorted from blood, sampled in a trial of the OX40 agonist ivuxolimab. The receptors derive from an adult with an advanced solid tumor such as melanoma, head and neck, liver or kidney cancer. CDR3s include the opening cysteine and the closing phenylalanine or tryptophan. The order of the fields is V gene, clone size, D gene, J gene, CDR3 length, CDR3 DNA, CDR3 protein. D genes are given only for firm matches. Clone size is shown for a subset of rows, as once, few, many or a class of expanded clone.

TRBV13	-	TRBD1	TRBJ2-1	15	TGTGCCAGCAGCTCAACGGGACAGGGCAGCAATGAGCAGTTCTTC	CASSSTGQGSNEQFF
TRBV6-1	-	-	TRBJ2-5	16	TGTGCCAGCAGTGAAGCGCGTCGGGGAGACGGGGGGACCCAGTACTTC	CASSEARRGDGGTQYF
TRBV7-2	once	-	TRBJ1-1	12	TGTGCCAGCAGCTTAGCCGCGAATGAAGCTTTCTTT	CASSLAANEAFF
TRBV28	once	-	TRBJ2-1	12	TGTGCCAGCAGTTTTGGTCTAGGAGAGCAGTTCTTC	CASSFGLGEQFF
TRBV28	-	TRBD2	TRBJ2-5	14	TGTGCCAGCAGTTCCATACTAGCGGGTAAAACCCAGTACTTC	CASSSILAGKTQYF
TRBV28	-	-	TRBJ1-2	16	TGTGCCAGCAGCCTAAGATACTCATCACTCAACTATGGCTACACCTTC	CASSLRYSSLNYGYTF
TRBV27	-	-	TRBJ1-5	14	TGTGCCAGCAGTTTTGGGCAGGGTGGTCAGCCCCAGCATTTT	CASSFGQGGQPQHF
TRBV29-1	-	-	TRBJ2-7	15	TGCAGCGCCGGACGCCGGGACGCCGTGGCCTACGAGCAGTACTTC	CSAGRRDAVAYEQYF
TRBV27	-	TRBD1	TRBJ1-2	12	TGTGCCAGCAGTACGACAGGGGTAGGCTACACCTTC	CASSTTGVGYTF
TRBV6-5	-	TRBD2	TRBJ2-3	15	TGTGCCAGCAGTACTAGCGGGGGGGCTACAGATACGCAGTATTTT	CASSTSGGATDTQYF
TRBV25-1	-	TRBD1	TRBJ1-1	18	TGTGCCAGCAGTGACTTTTCCGACAGGGGCGACGGACGGACTGAAGCTTTCTTT	CASSDFSDRGDGRTEAFF
TRBV6-1	-	TRBD1	TRBJ2-7	20	TGTGCCAGCAGTGAAGCCTCCACTACTCTTTTGAGGGGGCCCTCCTACGAGCAGTACTTC	CASSEASTTLLRGPSYEQYF
TRBV11-3	-	-	TRBJ2-1	17	TGTGCCAGCAGCTCTACCCGTGGGGGGGGCAGTTGGGATGAGCAGTTCTTC	CASSSTRGGGSWDEQFF
TRBV18	few	TRBD1	TRBJ2-7	14	TGTGCCAGCTCACCCGGGGACAGAGCCTACGAGCAGTACTTC	CASSPGDRAYEQYF
TRBV13	once	TRBD1	TRBJ1-5	14	TGTGCCAGCAGCCAAAGACAGGGTAATCAGCCCCAGCATTTT	CASSQRQGNQPQHF
TRBV5-6	-	TRBD2	TRBJ2-4	16	TGTGCCAGCAGCTTGCGAGCGGGGGGGCCGATAAACATTCAGTACTTC	CASSLRAGGPINIQYF
TRBV5-1	-	-	TRBJ1-4	15	TGCGCCAGCAGCGAGACAGGTTTCGTTAATGAAAAACTGTTTTTT	CASSETGFVNEKLFF
TRBV7-9	-	-	TRBJ2-1	15	TGTGCCAGCAGCTTGTTGTTAGGAGAGCACAATGAGCAGTTCTTC	CASSLLLGEHNEQFF
TRBV30	once	-	TRBJ1-2	17	TGTGCCTGGAGCACGAGGGCAGGGCCGGTTTTGTCCTATGGCTACACCTTC	CAWSTRAGPVLSYGYTF
TRBV7-6	-	-	TRBJ2-1	15	TGTGCCAGCAGCCCCGACTCGAACAACTACAATGAGCAGTTCTTC	CASSPDSNNYNEQFF
TRBV7-8	-	-	TRBJ2-3	14	TGTGCCAGCAGCCCCTACCTCGAGCCAGATACGCAGTATTTT	CASSPYLEPDTQYF
TRBV5-5	-	-	TRBJ2-7	15	TGTGCCAGCAGCTTATACCGGGACTCCGCGTACGAGCAGTACTTC	CASSLYRDSAYEQYF
TRBV27	-	-	TRBJ2-7	15	TGTGCCAGCAGTTTATCGGGGACCCGTGCCTACGAGCAGTACTTC	CASSLSGTRAYEQYF
TRBV4-3	-	-	TRBJ1-1	16	TGCGCCAGCTCCGGGGTAGGGCGCGGGGGGGGCCCTGAAGCTTTCTTT	CASSGVGRGGGPEAFF
TRBV9	-	TRBD1	TRBJ2-2	14	TGTGCCAGCAGCGAACAGGGGAGCGCCGGGGAGCTGTTTTTT	CASSEQGSAGELFF
TRBV27	-	-	TRBJ1-5	13	TGTGCCAGCAGCCCTCAACGCAATCAGCCCCAGCATTTT	CASSPQRNQPQHF
TRBV27	-	-	TRBJ2-1	14	TGTGCCACCATCCGGGGGTCTACCTACAATGAGCAGTTCTTC	CATIRGSTYNEQFF
TRBV4-1	-	TRBD2	TRBJ2-7	14	TGCGCCAGCAGCCAAGGACTAGCGGGGCACGAGCAGTACTTC	CASSQGLAGHEQYF
TRBV2	-	-	TRBJ1-4	16	TGTGCCAGCAGTGAAGGGACAGCCACTTATCGGGAAAAACTGTTTTTT	CASSEGTATYREKLFF
TRBV27	-	TRBD2	TRBJ2-3	20	TGTGCCAGCAGTCAAACTCGACCGGGACTAGCGGGACCCCCGTTTGATACGCAGTATTTT	CASSQTRPGLAGPPFDTQYF
TRBV28	-	TRBD1	TRBJ2-1	15	TGTGCCAGCAGCTACAGGGGCTCAACCTACAATGAGCAGTTCTTC	CASSYRGSTYNEQFF
TRBV27	few	-	TRBJ1-5	14	TGTGCCAGCAGTTTCGGCGCTAGCAATCAGCCCCAGCATTTT	CASSFGASNQPQHF
TRBV6-1	-	TRBD2	TRBJ2-7	13	TGTGCCAGCAGTGAGGGACTACTTTACGAGCAGTACTTC	CASSEGLLYEQYF
TRBV5-8	once	TRBD1	TRBJ1-5	18	TGTGCCAGCAGCTCTCGACAGGGGGCATTTATTTCCAATCAGCCCCAGCATTTT	CASSSRQGAFISNQPQHF
TRBV5-1	-	-	TRBJ2-1	12	TGCGCCAGCACCTCGGCTAACAATGAGCAGTTCTTC	CASTSANNEQFF
TRBV27	once	-	TRBJ1-1	14	TGTGCCAGCAGTTTACTAGGAGCCAGCACTGAAGCTTTCTTT	CASSLLGASTEAFF
TRBV6-1	-	TRBD1	TRBJ1-5	15	TGTGCCAGCAGTAGCCCGGGACAGGGCTATCAGCCCCAGCATTTT	CASSSPGQGYQPQHF